Listed here are 30 T cell receptor beta chains from one sample, sequenced in a study of T cell responses to AZD1222 COVID-19 vaccine. Only in-frame clones appear in the TCRdb table, and some are missing; sequencing was by immunoSEQ multiplex PCR. The sample records fewer than 150,000 clones, around 92% being singletons. Sequenced material: peripheral blood, taken 28 days after the second AZD1222 dose. Source of these receptors: an adult who received the AZD1222 COVID-19 vaccine.

The CDR3 bases are TGTGCCAGCAGCCAGGACAGCACAGATACGCAGTATTTT. This codes for CASSQDSTDTQYF. The chain links TRBV7-2 to TRBJ2-3; no firm D call. V lost 5 bases and J lost 0, with 6 bases in between. This CDR3 comprises 13 residues. CDR1 and CDR2 (germline): SGHTA, FQGNSA.

The rearrangement uses TRBV7-8 and TRBJ2-1; tentative D call: TRBD2 (5 bases). Deletions cut 1 base from V and 4 bases from J, with 11 bases between. The CDR3 runs 15 residues. CDR1 SGHVS and CDR2 FQNEAQ come from the germline V gene. The CDR3 here is CASSLGGRTYNEQFF. CDR3 nucleotide sequence: TGTGCCAGCAGCTTAGGAGGGAGAACATACAATGAGCAGTTCTTC.

This clone was seen only a few times. CDR3 sequence: CASSKGTGFQPQHF. DNA of the CDR3: TGTGCCAGCAGCAAAGGGACAGGGTTTCAGCCCCAGCATTTT. This chain uses TRBV21-1 with TRBJ1-5; TRBD1, as called in the table, went unchecked against the DNA. TRBV21-1 is flagged as a pseudogene. This CDR3 spans 14 amino acids.

The chain is built from TRBV24-1 and TRBJ2-1, with a weak D call TRBD1 (6 bases). Germline CDR1 and CDR2: KGHDR and SFDVKD. V was shortened by 1 base and J by 5 bases, with 8 bases between the two germline ends. CDR3 length: 14 amino acids. CDR3 region: CATSDLYRDNEQFF. The CDR3 coding sequence is TGTGCCACCAGTGATTTATACAGGGACAATGAGCAGTTCTTC.

The genes are TRBV6-1 and TRBJ1-1, with 8 positions matching TRBD1. Looked up from germline, CDR1 is MNHNS and CDR2 is SASEGT. Losses at the gene ends were 2 bases for V and 6 bases for J; bases not matched to a gene: 11. This CDR3 is built from 16 residues. As DNA, the CDR3 is TGTGCCAGCAGTGAATCGGGACAGGTCCGCGGGGCTGAAGCTTTCTTT. Translated: CASSESGQVRGAEAFF.

The chain has TRBV5-5 and TRBJ2-2, with D tentatively TRBD1 or TRBD2 (5 bases each). Trimming took 4 bases from V and 5 from J, leaving 18 bases between them. Germline lookup yields CDR1 SGHKS and CDR2 YYEKEE (reference sequence). This CDR3 has 16 residues. CDR3 sequence (DNA): TGTGCCAGCAGCCGGGGTGGGGGAGTTGAGACCGGGGAGCTGTTTTTT. Amino acid sequence: CASSRGGGVETGELFF.

The chain carries TRBV6-5 and TRBJ2-1; TRBD2 agrees at 12 bases. This CDR3 is built from 13 residues. Trimming took 8 bases from V and 4 from J; bases not matched to a gene: 0. The germline V gene has CDR1 MNHEY and CDR2 SVGAGI. Written as DNA, the CDR3 is TGTGCCAGCGGGACTAGCGGGTACAATGAGCAGTTCTTC. It is translated as CASGTSGYNEQFF.

The table lists this clone with a count of one. This chain connects TRBV6-1 to TRBJ1-6; D gene uncertain. Germline V gives CDR1 MNHNS, CDR2 SASEGT. This CDR3 comprises 11 residues. The V gene lost 0 bases and the J gene lost 13 bases, with 4 bases spanning the gap. The CDR3 DNA follows: TGTGCCAGCAGTGAAGCGCGTCCCCTCCACTTT. Translation gives CASSEARPLHF.

J is TRBJ2-7 and V is TRBV2; 8 nucleotides match TRBD2. The V and J ends lost 9 bases and 3 bases, in that order; junction bases with no gene match: 4. This CDR3 spans 12 amino acids. The germline V gene encodes CDR1 SNHLY and CDR2 FYNNEI. CDR3: CASSGGLYEQYF. The CDR3, as DNA: TGTGCCAGTTCGGGGGGGCTCTACGAGCAGTACTTC.

This clone was recorded once. CDR3 in amino acids: CASSLGSDDPLHF. The CDR3 DNA reads as TGCGCCAGCAGCTTGGGGTCGGACGATCCCCTCCACTTT. The chain carries TRBV5-1 and TRBJ1-6; D is uncertain. CDR1 SGHRS and CDR2 YFSETQ come from the germline V gene. CDR3 length equals 13 residues. The V end was cut by 0 bases, the J end by 13 bases, with 11 bases between.

The rearrangement uses TRBV5-3 and TRBJ2-1; D may be TRBD2 (6 bases). Being an ORF, TRBV5-3 has a function that is uncertain. V lost 2 bases and J lost 0, with 9 bases in between. The CDR3 is made up of 15 amino acids. The CDR3 nucleotides read TGTGCCAGAAGCTTAAACGGGAGCTCCTACAATGAGCAGTTCTTC. Encoded protein: CARSLNGSSYNEQFF.

This clone was counted once. The V call is TRBV14, the J call TRBJ2-7; D not certain. V was trimmed by 1 base and J by 2 bases, leaving 12 bases between them. The CDR3 covers 15 residues. Germline V gene data show CDR1 as SGHDN and CDR2 as FVKESK. CDR3: CASSQGLGPPYEQYF. DNA of the CDR3: TGTGCCAGCAGCCAAGGTCTCGGACCCCCCTACGAGCAGTACTTC. The whole variable domain, filled in from reference TRBV14 and TRBJ2-7, reads EAGVTQFPSHSVIEKGQTVTLRCDPISGHDNLYWYRRVMGKEIKFLLHFVKESKQDESGMPNNRFLAERTGGTYSTLKVQPAELEDSGVYFCASSQGLGPPYEQYFGPGTRLTVT.

V is TRBV10-1 and J is TRBJ1-1, with D uncertain. The CDR3 has 17 residues. CDR1 is WNHNN, CDR2 SYGVQD, per germline (reference sequence). V lost 0 bases and J lost 1, with 15 bases in between. CDR3 DNA: TGCGCCAGCAGTGAGTCGGTAGGGCAGAAGACGAACACTGAAGCTTTCTTT. Translating it yields CASSESVGQKTNTEAFF.

This chain connects TRBV28 to TRBJ2-7, with TRBD1 identical over 9 bases. V shed 6 bases, J shed 4 bases, and the junction held 7 bases outside the gene matches. The germline V gene encodes CDR1 MDHEN and CDR2 SYDVKM. This CDR3 is 14 amino acids long. The CDR3 nucleotides are TGTGCCAGCAGCACTACAGGGGGCGGGTACGAGCAGTACTTC. This encodes CASSTTGGGYEQYF.

This chain uses TRBV6-5 with TRBJ1-5; D is unresolved. The CDR3 has 13 residues. Trimming stripped 5 bases from V and 6 bases from J, with 11 bases between. Germline V gene data show CDR1 as MNHEY and CDR2 as SVGAGI. CDR3 sequence reads: CASSPEGFQPQHF. The CDR3 DNA follows: TGTGCCAGCAGTCCCGAGGGTTTTCAGCCCCAGCATTTT.

The CDR3 DNA is TGTGCCAGCAGCTCACTTTCCGGGAGGCGGACGCCCCAGCATTTT. Translating it yields CASSSLSGRRTPQHF. The V gene is TRBV7-8, the J gene TRBJ1-5; D unclear. Trimming left V 4 bases short and J 9 bases short, with 19 bases between. The CDR3 contains 15 residues. Germline V lookup: CDR1 SGHVS, CDR2 FQNEAQ.

This chain uses TRBV10-3 with TRBJ1-6; TRBD1 might be the D (5 bases). This CDR3 has 12 amino acids. CDR1 ENHRY and CDR2 SYGVKD come from the germline V gene. The V end was cut by 10 bases, the J end by 7 bases, with 11 bases between. The DNA for the CDR3 is TGTGCCACCGGGACGGGGAATTCACCCCTCCACTTT. Its protein product is CATGTGNSPLHF.

V and J are TRBV20-1 and TRBJ2-5; D uncertain. The ends were cut back, 1 base at V and 4 bases at J, with 4 bases in the middle. CDR3 length: 11 residues. Germline loops: CDR1 DFQATT, CDR2 SNEGSKA (reference sequence). Here the CDR3 reads CSARVLETQYF. DNA for the CDR3: TGCAGTGCTAGAGTATTAGAGACCCAGTACTTC.

The V call is TRBV5-4, the J call TRBJ2-5; D possibly corresponds to TRBD1 (5 bases). CDR1 SGHNT and CDR2 YYREEE come from the germline V gene (reference sequence). This CDR3 contains 13 residues. V lost 4 bases to trimming and J lost 3 bases, with 10 bases between them. CDR3 coding DNA: TGTGCCAGCAGCAAATGGGGCGAAGAGACCCAGTACTTC. It encodes CASSKWGEETQYF.

J is TRBJ1-1 and V is TRBV12-3 or TRBV12-4; D unresolved. The CDR3 has 13 amino acids. The ends were cut back, 3 bases at V and 3 bases at J, with 8 bases in the middle. In DNA, the CDR3 is TGTGCCAGCAGTTTGAGAATCGACACTGAAGCTTTCTTT. Its protein is CASSLRIDTEAFF.

The chain joins TRBV5-8 to TRBJ2-1; 9 bases agree with TRBD2. The CDR3 length is 14 residues. The germline V gene has CDR1 SGHTS and CDR2 YDEGEE. V lost 3 bases, J lost 9 bases, and 7 bases stayed unmatched. The CDR3, as DNA: TGTGCCAGCAGCTCTAGGACTAGCGATATTGAGCAGTTCTTC. Protein sequence: CASSSRTSDIEQFF.

The V and J genes are TRBV14 and TRBJ2-1; D may be TRBD2 (5 bases). Trimming removed 4 bases at V and 1 base at J, with 14 bases between. The CDR3 runs to 16 residues. Germline V CDR1 and CDR2: SGHDN, FVKESK. CDR3 region: CASSPPPGNSYNEQFF. CDR3 in DNA: TGTGCCAGCAGCCCCCCCCCGGGAAATTCCTACAATGAGCAGTTCTTC.

The V gene is TRBV15, the J gene TRBJ1-5; TRBD1 might be the D (5 bases). V dropped 0 bases and J dropped 7 bases, with 19 bases sitting between them. CDR1 is LNHNV and CDR2 is YYDKDF in the germline V gene (reference sequence). The CDR3 runs to 17 residues. CDR3 protein: CATSRDRRQGRRQPQHF. Written as DNA, the CDR3 is TGTGCCACCAGCAGAGATCGTAGGCAGGGTCGGAGGCAGCCCCAGCATTTT.

J is TRBJ1-1 and V is TRBV7-9; TRBD1 agrees at 9 bases. This CDR3 has 15 residues. The germline V gene encodes CDR1 SEHNR and CDR2 FQNEAQ (reference sequence). The V segment lost 3 bases and the J segment 4 bases; nucleotides outside the gene matches: 6. In nucleotides, the CDR3 is TGTGCCAGCAGCTTGGACAGGGGATGGGGCACTGAAGCTTTCTTT. This sequence encodes CASSLDRGWGTEAFF. Variable domain in full (rest from reference TRBV7-9 and TRBJ1-1): DTGVSQNPRHKITKRGQNVTFRCDPISEHNRLYWYRQTLGQGPEFLTYFQNEAQLEKSRLLSDRFSAERPKGSFSTLEIQRTEQGDSAMYLCASSLDRGWGTEAFFGQGTRLTVV.

V and J are TRBV6-6 and TRBJ1-2; D perhaps matches TRBD1 (6 bases). Germline V gene data show CDR1 as MNHNY and CDR2 as SVGAGI (reference sequence). The CDR3 is 15 residues long. Trimming stripped 7 bases from V and 4 bases from J, with 19 bases between. The CDR3 protein is CASTTAGARGYGYTF. For the CDR3, the DNA is TGTGCCAGCACGACCGCAGGGGCGCGGGGCTATGGCTACACCTTC.

By proportion, this clone is medium-sized (0.01 to 0.1%). The chain couples TRBV6-5 to TRBJ2-1, with 8 positions matching TRBD1. V shed 4 bases, J shed 6 bases, and the junction held 8 bases outside the gene matches. Germline CDR1 and CDR2: MNHEY and SVGAGI. The CDR3 is 15 amino acids. In DNA, the CDR3 is TGTGCCAGCAGTTGGACAGGGATGGACTCCAATGAGCAGTTCTTC. This translates into CASSWTGMDSNEQFF.

The V call is TRBV5-4, the J call TRBJ2-3, with 7 positions matching TRBD2. Trimming cost V 2 bases and J 4 bases; bases outside gene matches: 16. There are 18 residues in the CDR3. Germline V lookup: CDR1 SGHNT, CDR2 YYREEE (reference sequence). CDR3 bases: TGTGCCAGCAGCTTCTTAACGGGGGGAGGTCTCACCGCAGATACGCAGTATTTT. The encoded protein is CASSFLTGGGLTADTQYF.

This clone was picked up a small number of times. The rearrangement joins TRBV7-9 to TRBJ2-7, with a possible D match to TRBD1 (5 bases). Trimming left V 5 bases short and J 3 bases short, with 14 bases between. In germline, CDR1 is SEHNR, CDR2 FQNEAQ (reference sequence). This CDR3 is 14 amino acids long. The CDR3 sequence is CASSPTVSHYEQYF. The CDR3 DNA sequence: TGTGCCAGCAGCCCGACAGTGTCCCACTACGAGCAGTACTTC.

The chain couples TRBV14 to TRBJ1-3; D perhaps matches TRBD1 (6 bases). Germline loops: CDR1 SGHDN, CDR2 FVKESK. The CDR3 consists of 16 residues. Trimming took 4 bases from V and 1 from J, leaving 14 bases between them. The CDR3 loop reads CASSRTQGWSGNTIYF. The CDR3 DNA reads TGTGCCAGCAGCCGGACTCAGGGGTGGTCTGGAAACACCATATATTTT.

This chain uses TRBV19 with TRBJ1-5; D gene unclear. Trimming stripped 7 bases from V and 0 bases from J, with 16 bases between. Germline CDR1 and CDR2: LNHDA and SQIVND (reference sequence). The CDR3 has 16 amino acids. This chain's CDR3 is CASTRLGSYSNQPQHF. Written as DNA, the CDR3 is TGTGCCAGTACACGACTTGGGTCCTATAGCAATCAGCCCCAGCATTTT.